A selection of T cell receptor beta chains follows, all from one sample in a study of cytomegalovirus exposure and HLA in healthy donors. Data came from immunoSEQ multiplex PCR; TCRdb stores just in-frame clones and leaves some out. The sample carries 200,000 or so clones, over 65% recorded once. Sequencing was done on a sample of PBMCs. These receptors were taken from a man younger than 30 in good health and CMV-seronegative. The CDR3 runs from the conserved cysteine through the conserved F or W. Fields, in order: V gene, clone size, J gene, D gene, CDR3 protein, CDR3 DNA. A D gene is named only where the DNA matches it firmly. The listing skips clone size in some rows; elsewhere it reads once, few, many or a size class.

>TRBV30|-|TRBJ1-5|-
CAWGDSIFNQPQHF
TGTGCCTGGGGTGATAGCATTTTCAATCAGCCCCAGCATTTT
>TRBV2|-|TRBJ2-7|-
CASNDGHYEQYF
TGTGCCAGCAATGACGGACACTACGAGCAGTACTTC
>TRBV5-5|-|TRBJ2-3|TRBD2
CASSFLAGGSTDTQYF
TGTGCCAGCAGCTTCTTAGCGGGAGGAAGCACAGATACGCAGTATTTT
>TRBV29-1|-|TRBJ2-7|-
CSVVSAYEQYF
TGCAGCGTTGTGTCTGCCTACGAGCAGTACTTC
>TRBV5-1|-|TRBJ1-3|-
CASSLTLGNTIYF
TGCGCCAGCAGCTTGACTCTGGGAAACACCATATATTTT
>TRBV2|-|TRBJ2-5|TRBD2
CASRWDYLKTGTQYF
TGTGCCAGCCGCTGGGACTACCTAAAAACGGGGACCCAGTACTTC
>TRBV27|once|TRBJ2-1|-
CASSLLGRYNEQFF
TGTGCCAGCAGTTTATTGGGGCGTTACAATGAGCAGTTCTTC
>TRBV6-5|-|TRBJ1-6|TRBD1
CASSSPGQSSPLHF
TGTGCCAGCAGTTCACCGGGACAGTCTTCACCCCTCCACTTT
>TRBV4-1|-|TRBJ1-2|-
CASSQDLGAGATYGYTF
TGCGCCAGCAGCCAAGATTTGGGGGCAGGGGCCACCTATGGCTACACCTTC
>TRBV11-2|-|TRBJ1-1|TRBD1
CASSPIPGTGNTEAFF
TGTGCCAGCAGCCCAATACCCGGGACAGGGAACACTGAAGCTTTCTTT
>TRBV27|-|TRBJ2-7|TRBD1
CASKETGERTTYEQYF
TGTGCCAGCAAAGAGACAGGGGAAAGGACCACCTACGAGCAGTACTTC
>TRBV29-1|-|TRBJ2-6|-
CSVDGQPGANVLTF
TGCAGCGTTGATGGGCAGCCTGGGGCCAACGTCCTGACTTTC
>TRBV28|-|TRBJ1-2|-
CASRTDSNYGYTF
TGTGCCAGCCGAACGGACAGTAACTATGGCTACACCTTC
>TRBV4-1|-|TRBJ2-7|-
CASSQELHRPGDYEQYF
TGCGCCAGCAGCCAAGAATTGCATCGGCCAGGGGACTACGAGCAGTACTTC
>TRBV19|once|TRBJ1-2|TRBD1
CASSIGGQKIHYGYTF
TGTGCCAGTAGTATCGGGGGACAGAAAATCCACTATGGCTACACCTTC
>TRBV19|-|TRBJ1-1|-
CASSRADNPRGAFF
TGTGCCAGTAGCCGCGCGGACAACCCCCGAGGAGCTTTCTTT
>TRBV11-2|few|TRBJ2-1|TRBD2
CASSTLAGGPRREQFF
TGTGCCAGCAGCACACTAGCGGGAGGGCCGAGGCGTGAGCAGTTCTTC
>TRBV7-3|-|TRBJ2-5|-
CASSLGDFQETQYF
TGTGCCAGCAGCTTAGGGGACTTCCAAGAGACCCAGTACTTC
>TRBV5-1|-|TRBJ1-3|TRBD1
CASRDRDQSGNTIYF
TGCGCCAGCAGGGACAGGGATCAATCTGGAAACACCATATATTTT
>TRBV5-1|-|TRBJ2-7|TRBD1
CASSRGQGGYEQYF
TGCGCCAGCAGCCGGGGACAGGGGGGCTACGAGCAGTACTTC
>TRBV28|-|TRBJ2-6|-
CASSPVQSGANVLTF
TGTGCCAGCAGCCCAGTCCAATCTGGGGCCAACGTCCTGACTTTC
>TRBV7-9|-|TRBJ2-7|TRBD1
CASSLSRTGVAYEQYF
TGTGCCAGCAGCTTATCAAGGACAGGGGTTGCCTACGAGCAGTACTTC
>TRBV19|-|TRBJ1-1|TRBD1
CASSLGYRGRGPEAFF
TGTGCCAGTAGTTTGGGTTATCGGGGCAGGGGGCCTGAAGCTTTCTTT